Following are 18 T cell receptor beta chains from one sample sequenced in a study of T cells after posttransplantation cyclophosphamide. Method: immunoSEQ multiplex PCR; TCRdb's copy keeps in-frame clones and lacks some. Sampling found about 34,000 clones, none seen once. The specimen was PBMCs. These receptor sequences come from a woman in her 50s in good health and a related stem cell transplant donor.

This clone was recorded many times. This chain joins TRBV5-1 and TRBJ2-7; 7 bases line up with TRBD2. CDR3 size: 15 residues. V lost 2 bases to trimming and J lost 5 bases; unmatched junction nucleotides: 10. Germline V gene sequence: CDR1 SGHRS, CDR2 YFSETQ. The CDR3 sequence is CASSLPLGLSNEQYF. The CDR3 region has the DNA TGCGCCAGCAGCTTACCTCTGGGACTATCCAACGAGCAGTACTTC.

This clone has at least ten counts. The rearrangement uses TRBV7-9 and TRBJ1-5, with D unclear. The CDR3 runs 13 residues. The V gene lost 3 bases and the J gene lost 4 bases, with 7 bases spanning the gap. The germline CDR1 and CDR2 sequences are SEHNR and FQNEAQ (reference sequence). CDR3 sequence reads: CASSLTGNQPQHF. CDR3 DNA: TGTGCCAGCAGCTTGACGGGGAATCAGCCCCAGCATTTT.

The table lists this clone with many counts. The CDR3, as DNA: TGTGCCAGCAGCTTGGCGGGGGGTGAAGCTTTCTTT. Its translation: CASSLAGGEAFF. V and J are TRBV5-5 and TRBJ1-1; D might be TRBD1 (5 bases). The CDR3 is 12 amino acids. The germline V gene encodes CDR1 SGHKS and CDR2 YYEKEE (reference sequence). The V end lost 0 bases, the J end lost 7 bases, and 7 bases lay between the germline ends.

This clone has at least ten counts. The chain carries TRBV7-2 and TRBJ2-7; D uncertain. There are 14 residues in the CDR3. Looked up from germline, CDR1 is SGHTA and CDR2 is FQGNSA. V shed 2 bases and J shed 7 bases, with 15 bases lying between them. The CDR3 sequence: CASSLRGGLWEQYF. The CDR3 region has the DNA TGTGCCAGCAGCTTACGTGGCGGCCTTTGGGAGCAGTACTTC.

This clone was observed many times. The chain carries TRBV10-3 and TRBJ1-5; D is perhaps TRBD1 (6 bases). CDR1 and CDR2 (germline): ENHRY, SYGVKD. The CDR3 extends over 15 amino acids. The V end was cut by 0 bases, the J end by 7 bases, with 13 bases between. CDR3 DNA: TGTGCCATCAGTGAGTCTTGGGGGCGGGAACAGCCCCAGCATTTT. Its protein is CAISESWGREQPQHF.

In its sample, this clone was seen many times. The V and J genes are TRBV7-9 and TRBJ1-1; possible D gene TRBD1, 5 bases. This CDR3 has 15 amino acids. V dropped 5 bases and J dropped 6 bases, with 19 bases sitting between them. Germline V CDR1 and CDR2: SEHNR, FQNEAQ (reference sequence). The CDR3 spells CASSITGGGGAEAFF. CDR3 coding DNA: TGTGCCAGCAGCATAACGGGGGGAGGCGGGGCTGAAGCTTTCTTT.

Many counts were recorded for this clone. The rearrangement links TRBV27 to TRBJ1-1; 7 nucleotides line up with TRBD1. V shed 4 bases, J shed 4 bases, and the junction held 12 bases outside the gene matches. This CDR3 is 16 amino acids long. CDR1 is MNHEY, CDR2 SMNVEV, per germline (reference sequence). The CDR3 region has the DNA TGTGCCAGCAGTTCAGTACAGGGGAGAGGAATCACTGAAGCTTTCTTT. It yields the protein CASSSVQGRGITEAFF.

This clone showed up many times. The chain is built from TRBV9 and TRBJ2-3; 8 nucleotides match TRBD1. The ends lost 4 bases at V and 6 bases at J; junction bases unmatched: 4. Germline V gives CDR1 SGDLS, CDR2 YYNGEE. This CDR3 comprises 13 residues. CDR3: CASSSGGRDTQYF. DNA of the CDR3: TGTGCCAGCAGCTCAGGGGGCAGGGATACGCAGTATTTT.

This clone was found many times. The CDR3 nucleotides read TGTGCCAGCAGCTCAGATAGCGGGGGAATTTACAATGAGCAGTTCTTC. Translation: CASSSDSGGIYNEQFF. This chain links TRBV7-3 with TRBJ2-1, with 9 bases fitting TRBD2. V shed 4 bases and J 4 bases; nucleotides not matched to a gene: 8. The germline V gene encodes CDR1 SGHTA and CDR2 FQGTGA. This CDR3 is 16 amino acids long.

There are a few counts of this clone. This chain connects TRBV30 to TRBJ2-1; 8 bases agree with TRBD2. The germline gives CDR1 GTSNPN, CDR2 SVGIG (reference sequence). CDR3 length equals 16 residues. V shed 2 bases, J shed 4 bases, and the junction held 10 bases outside the gene matches. CDR3 amino acids: CAWSRRTSRIYNEQFF. Here the CDR3 DNA reads TGTGCCTGGAGTCGCAGGACTAGCAGAATTTACAATGAGCAGTTCTTC.

This clone was counted at least ten times. This rearrangement joins TRBV6-5 to TRBJ2-3; TRBD1 matches 8 bases. V was pared by 6 bases and J by 12 bases, with 8 bases of the junction left unmatched. The length of the CDR3 is 12 residues. The germline V gene encodes CDR1 MNHEY and CDR2 SVGAGI. CDR3 DNA sequence: TGTGCCAGCAGATCAGGGGGCCTACCCCAGTATTTT. This encodes CASRSGGLPQYF.

This clone showed up many times. The chain links TRBV19 to TRBJ1-5; D might be TRBD1 (6 bases). The CDR3 totals 12 residues. Looked up from germline, CDR1 is LNHDA and CDR2 is SQIVND (reference sequence). V was clipped by 9 bases and J by 6 bases, with 12 bases between them. The CDR3 reads CASQDSRQPQHF. CDR3 nucleotides: TGTGCCAGCCAGGACAGTCGTCAGCCCCAGCATTTT.

This clone appeared a few times. The V and J genes are TRBV5-1 and TRBJ2-3, with 9 bases fitting TRBD1. The CDR3 spans 15 residues. Germline V CDR1 and CDR2: SGHRS, YFSETQ. V gave up 0 bases and J gave up 4 bases; unmatched junction bases: 3. The CDR3 DNA reads TGCGCCAGCAGCTTGGGGGGACAGGGCCCAGATACGCAGTATTTT. This encodes CASSLGGQGPDTQYF.

This clone was seen ten or more times. The gene calls are TRBV12-3 or TRBV12-4 and TRBJ2-1; D may be TRBD2 (6 bases). V dropped 7 bases and J dropped 5 bases, with 18 bases sitting between them. There are 15 residues in the CDR3. The CDR3 reads CASNQRRLVNNEQFF. CDR3 DNA: TGTGCCAGCAATCAAAGGAGACTAGTAAACAATGAGCAGTTCTTC.

This clone was recorded at least ten times. This chain connects TRBV2 to TRBJ2-7; D call uncertain. The CDR3 loop spans 13 amino acids. Trimming cost V 3 bases and J 2 bases, with 8 bases left between them. CDR1 is SNHLY and CDR2 is FYNNEI in the germline V gene. The CDR3 region has the DNA TGTGCCAGCAGTGAGGGTCTAGCCTACGAGCAGTACTTC. It specifies CASSEGLAYEQYF.

This clone was counted many times. CDR3: CASSHSSGTSYEQYF. The CDR3, as DNA: TGTGCCAGCAGTCACTCTAGCGGGACGTCCTACGAGCAGTACTTC. The chain combines TRBV27 with TRBJ2-7; 9 nucleotides agree with TRBD2. With 5 bases clipped from V and 1 base from J, the junction kept 6 bases outside the gene matches. CDR3 length equals 15 residues. Germline assignment: CDR1 MNHEY and CDR2 SMNVEV (reference sequence).

The sample holds many counts of this clone. The genes are TRBV28 and TRBJ2-2; 13 bases fit TRBD2. The V segment lost 6 bases and the J segment 6 bases; nucleotides outside the gene matches: 13. CDR3 length: 18 amino acids. Germline CDR1 and CDR2: MDHEN and SYDVKM. CDR3 region: CASSPRTSGRGDAGELFF. Here the CDR3 DNA reads TGTGCCAGCAGCCCTCGGACTAGCGGGAGAGGGGATGCCGGGGAGCTGTTTTTT.

There are many counts of this clone. V and J are TRBV19 and TRBJ2-1; 9 nucleotides agree with TRBD2. CDR3 size: 16 residues. CDR1 LNHDA and CDR2 SQIVND come from the germline V gene (reference sequence). V shed 7 bases, J shed 2 bases, and the junction held 9 bases outside the gene matches. The CDR3 region is CASKQISGSPYNEQFF. Here the CDR3 DNA reads TGTGCCAGTAAGCAGATTAGCGGGAGTCCCTACAATGAGCAGTTCTTC.